The sequence of this T cell receptor (beta chain) was determined in a study of cytomegalovirus exposure and HLA in healthy donors. Primers for the PCR totalled 60 Vbeta and 13 Jbeta. Generated by immunoSEQ multiplex PCR, the TCRdb table keeps only in-frame clones and is missing some. The table lists under 200,000 clones, about 64% of them singletons, with less than 1.5% in the top ten. Sequenced material: PBMCs. The TCR comes from a man in his forties or fifties in good health and CMV-seronegative.

The CDR3 region is CASSPSREPDNEQFF. As DNA, the CDR3 is TGCGCCAGCAGCCCCAGCAGGGAACCCGACAATGAGCAGTTCTTC. The rearrangement joins TRBV5-1 to TRBJ2-1; possibly TRBD1 for D (5 bases). Germline CDR1 and CDR2: SGHRS and YFSETQ. There are 15 residues in the CDR3. Between the trimmed V and J ends, which lost 4 bases and 5 bases, there was a span of 16 bases.